These T cell receptor beta chains were read from a single sample in a study of cytomegalovirus exposure and HLA in healthy donors. The protocol was immunoSEQ multiplex PCR, while the TCRdb copy is restricted to in-frame clones and leaves out a portion. The table lists 150,000 to 200,000 clones, around 85% of them singletons. Input material: PBMCs. Every receptor here comes from a human donor in good health. CDR3s leave out the opening cysteine and the closing phenylalanine or tryptophan.

TRBV14,ASSPNLVGEQF
TRBV2,ASSEARGFNEKLF
TRBV6-6,ASLGGATYNSPLH
TRBV5-6,ASSSFNEQF
TRBV12-5,ASGESSGNTIY
TRBV5-1,ASSLATSGGNEQF
TRBV6-6,ASSYSAGASNTEAF
TRBV5-6,ASSLASWESSYNSPLH
TRBV27,ASSLSQGAYNEQF
TRBV6-6,ASRPYEGAHTDTQY
TRBV19,ASSTNRGTGELF
TRBV6-5,ASGRGGSAEQY
TRBV10-3,AISAGDTEAF
TRBV11-3,ASQPGELNTEAF
TRBV6-5,ASSYRDYPNNEQF
TRBV5-1,ASSLALEQGPRDTQY
TRBV7-9,ASSGGTGGTYEQY
TRBV7-9,ASTSGSTDTQY
TRBV7-2,ASSLGSGAGGGETQY
TRBV18,ASSPQGATGYGYT
TRBV9,ASSVGGGNYGYT
TRBV9,ASSVDPGGLHSPLH
TRBV7-3,ASSFAGGPSYEQY
TRBV5-4,ASSAGGLNTEAF
TRBV5-1,ASSPGLAGQETQY
TRBV19,ASSRTATNYGYT
TRBV7-6,ASSRGFPYEQY